The table lists the clone carrying this T cell receptor beta chain with a few counts. Its target is not known. TCRdb called the 5' RACE reads again in MiXCR, with one record for every CDR3 protein. This sample has about 1.7 million distinct CDR3 sequences, with under 35% found just once. This sample was included in a study of identical twins. Points from the study as a whole: Low generation-probability sequences were in excess among twin-shared out-of-frame alpha sequences.

This CDR3 is built from 16 residues. Germline V lookup: CDR1 LGHDT, CDR2 YNNKEL (reference sequence). V was shortened by 1 base and J by 5 bases, with 18 bases between the two germline ends. The specimen was cord blood. This chain uses TRBV3-1 with TRBJ2-7, with D tentatively TRBD1 or TRBD2 (6 bases each). The receptor was derived from a newborn girl in good health. The CDR3 sequence is CASSQGITGRGHEQYF. CDR3 nucleotides: TGTGCCAGCAGCCAAGGGATCACAGGGCGGGGCCACGAGCAGTACTTC.